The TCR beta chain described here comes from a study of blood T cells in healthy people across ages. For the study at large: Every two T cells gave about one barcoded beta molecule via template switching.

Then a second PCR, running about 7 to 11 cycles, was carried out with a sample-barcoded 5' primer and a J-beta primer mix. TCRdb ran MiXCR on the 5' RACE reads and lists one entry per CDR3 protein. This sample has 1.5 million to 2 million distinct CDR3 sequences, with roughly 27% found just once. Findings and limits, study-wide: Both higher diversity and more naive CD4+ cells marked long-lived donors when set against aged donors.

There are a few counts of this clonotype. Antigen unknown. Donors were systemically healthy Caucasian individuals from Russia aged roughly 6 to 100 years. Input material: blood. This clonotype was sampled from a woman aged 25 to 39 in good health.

This CDR3 is CASSQAPGDTEAFF. The CDR3, as DNA: TGCGCCAGCAGCCAAGCGCCAGGCGACACTGAAGCTTTCTTT. The V gene is TRBV4-3, the J gene TRBJ1-1; D is undetermined. This CDR3 contains 14 residues. The V gene's germline CDR1 is LGHNA and CDR2 YSLEER. V lost 1 base and J 3 bases, leaving 9 bases between the germline ends.